This is a list of T cell receptor beta chains from one sample in a study of early T cells in non-severe SARS-CoV-2 infection. TCRdb re-analysed the 5' RACE reads in MiXCR, keeping a single row per CDR3 protein. The sample has about 52,000 distinct CDR3 sequences, around 8% seen once. Sequencing used whole blood. These receptors were collected from an adult who was a healthcare worker with PCR-confirmed SARS-CoV-2 infection or an uninfected control (not recorded which). Both conserved end residues are part of each CDR3. The D gene is left open where the match is weak. The size field is filled for only some rows; it gives once, few, many or a size class.

cdr3_nt cdr3_aa clone_size j_call v_call d_call
TGCAGCGTTGGGGGGAATGAGCAGTTCTTC CSVGGNEQFF NA TRBJ2-1 TRBV29-1 NA
TGTGCCAGCAGCTTATTGCGATATAATCAGCCCCAGCATTTT CASSLLRYNQPQHF few TRBJ1-5 TRBV7-8 NA
TGTGCCAGCAGGGAAGCGGGAGGGGGTTCCTACAATGAGCAGTTCTTC CASREAGGGSYNEQFF few TRBJ2-1 TRBV7-2 TRBD2
TGTGCCAGCAGTCCGGGGACTAGGGCGGGTGAGCAGTTCTTC CASSPGTRAGEQFF few TRBJ2-1 TRBV28 TRBD2
TGTGCCAGCGGAACGGGAGCGGCCTACAATGAGCAGTTCTTC CASGTGAAYNEQFF few TRBJ2-1 TRBV6-5 NA
TGTGCCAGCAGCTTGACCACTAGTGACGATACGCAGTATTTT CASSLTTSDDTQYF many TRBJ2-3 TRBV7-2 NA
TGCAGTGCTAGAGATATGGGGCGAGGGGTTTCCGATGGCTACACCTTC CSARDMGRGVSDGYTF many TRBJ1-2 TRBV20-1 NA
TGCGCCAGCAGCTTGGTGTCGGGACAGCTCTCCTACGAGCAGTACTTC CASSLVSGQLSYEQYF many TRBJ2-7 TRBV5-1 TRBD1
TGTGCCAGCAGTTCCCAGGGGTCAAACACCGGGGAGCTGTTTTTT CASSSQGSNTGELFF few TRBJ2-2 TRBV2 NA
TGTGCCAGCAGCTCCCGGGCAGGGGGTACTGAAGCTTTCTTT CASSSRAGGTEAFF many TRBJ1-1 TRBV7-2 TRBD1
TGTGCCAGCAGTTTCCCCGCAGATACGCAGTATTTT CASSFPADTQYF few TRBJ2-3 TRBV12-3/TRBV12-4 NA
TGTGCCAGCAGTGTGTCTGTGGGTGTACAACAGCACTTC CASSVSVGVQQHF NA TRBJ2-7 TRBV27 NA
TGCGCCAGCAGCTTGACGGACAGGGGCGAGCAGTACTTC CASSLTDRGEQYF few TRBJ2-7 TRBV5-1 TRBD1
TGCGCCAGCAGCTTGGCCGGAACTAACTATGGCTACACCTTC CASSLAGTNYGYTF many TRBJ1-2 TRBV5-1 NA
TGCGCCAGCAGTTTACGGGAGAGCTCCTACGAGCAGTACTTC CASSLRESSYEQYF few TRBJ2-7 TRBV4-1 NA
TGTGCCAGCAGTTACAGAGGCGGGGGAGAAAGGCAGTATTTT CASSYRGGGERQYF many TRBJ2-3 TRBV6-2/TRBV6-3 TRBD2
TGTGCCAGCAGTTTAATCTTCGGGGACTCTAATCAGCCCCAGCATTTT CASSLIFGDSNQPQHF many TRBJ1-5 TRBV12-3/TRBV12-4 NA
TGTGCCAGCAGTGAAAGGAGAACGGATCAGCCCCAGCATTTT CASSERRTDQPQHF NA TRBJ1-5 TRBV2 NA
TGCGCCAGCAGGGACAGCGGCCTGTACGAGCAGTACTTC CASRDSGLYEQYF many TRBJ2-7 TRBV5-1 NA
TGTGCCAGCAGTCGACCCAGGGGGGGCAATGAGCAGTTCTTC CASSRPRGGNEQFF few TRBJ2-1 TRBV28 NA
TGCGCCAGCAGCTCCCCCCGGTTGGGCCCCCCTCTACTCAATGAGCAGTTCTTC CASSSPRLGPPLLNEQFF many TRBJ2-1 TRBV5-1 NA
TGTGCCAGCAACGGACTAGCGGGAGATCGTACCGGGGAGCTGTTTTTT CASNGLAGDRTGELFF many TRBJ2-2 TRBV2 TRBD2
TGTGCCAGCAGCCAAGGAGGGACAGGAGGTTCACCCCTCCACTTT CASSQGGTGGSPLHF many TRBJ1-6 TRBV3-1 TRBD1
TGTGCCAGCAGCCGAGACAGGACGCTTGAAAAACTGTTTTTT CASSRDRTLEKLFF many TRBJ1-4 TRBV7-8 NA
TGTGCCAGCAGCCCCCGGGACAGGGGGCCCGGGGAGCTGTTTTTT CASSPRDRGPGELFF NA TRBJ2-2 TRBV7-9 TRBD1
TGTGCCACCAGCAGTGTAAACACCGGGGAGCTGTTTTTT CATSSVNTGELFF NA TRBJ2-2 TRBV15 NA
TGTGCCAGCAGCGTTTCTGGCGGCAGTAATTCACCCCTCCACTTT CASSVSGGSNSPLHF many TRBJ1-6 TRBV25-1 NA
TGTGCCAGCACCTTACGCGTTTGGGACACCTCCTACGAGCAGTACTTC CASTLRVWDTSYEQYF NA TRBJ2-7 TRBV7-4 NA
TGTGCCAGCAGCTTGGAGTCAGCCCCCTCCTACGAGCAGTACTTC CASSLESAPSYEQYF NA TRBJ2-7 TRBV5-6 NA
TGCGCCAGCAGCTTGGAGCGCTTCCAAGAGACCCAGTACTTC CASSLERFQETQYF few TRBJ2-5 TRBV5-1 NA
TGTGCCAGCAGGCGAGGGGAGGGTAATTCACCCCTCCACTTT CASRRGEGNSPLHF NA TRBJ1-6 TRBV11-3 NA
TGTGCCAGCAAGCCCACGGGGGTGGCCTACGAGCAGTACTTC CASKPTGVAYEQYF NA TRBJ2-7 TRBV27 NA
TGTGCCAGTAGTAACCTCCGAGGACTAGCGGGAGGAGGTCAGTTCTTC CASSNLRGLAGGGQFF few TRBJ2-1 TRBV19 TRBD2
TGCGCCAGCAGCTCCACAGACACGGGTACCTACGAGCAGTACTTC CASSSTDTGTYEQYF NA TRBJ2-7 TRBV5-1 NA
TGTGCCAGCAGTGTACAGCGCAATCAGCCCCAGCATTTT CASSVQRNQPQHF NA TRBJ1-5 TRBV28 NA
TGCAGTGCTAGGGGGTACAGGATCGGATTTGGGATGAACACTGAAGCTTTCTTT CSARGYRIGFGMNTEAFF NA TRBJ1-1 TRBV20-1 NA
TGTGCTAGTGGTTTGGTACTTCTTGGAGGGGGCGACTACGAGCAGTACTTC CASGLVLLGGGDYEQYF NA TRBJ2-7 TRBV12-5 NA
TGTGCCAGCAGCTTAGGACTAGCGGGAGGAGAAGAGACCCAGTACTTC CASSLGLAGGEETQYF many TRBJ2-5 TRBV7-9 TRBD2
TGTGCCAGCAGTTACTTGGACAGAGTCGGAAATGAGCAGTTCTTC CASSYLDRVGNEQFF few TRBJ2-1 TRBV6-5 NA
TGCGCCAGCATACGGGGCTACACCTTC CASIRGYTF NA TRBJ1-2 TRBV10-1 NA
TGCAGTGCAAGGGACCCTCTCGCCGGGGAGCTGTTTTTT CSARDPLAGELFF many TRBJ2-2 TRBV20-1 NA
TGCGCCAGCAGCCAAGAGACAGGCAACCGGGGGGAGCAGTACTTC CASSQETGNRGEQYF NA TRBJ2-7 TRBV4-1 NA
TGCAGTGCCACCGAGGTATCGGGAGTGGCAGATACGCAGTATTTT CSATEVSGVADTQYF few TRBJ2-3 TRBV20-1 NA
TGTGCCATCAGCACCGGGTCGGGGGCAGATACGCAGTATTTT CAISTGSGADTQYF NA TRBJ2-3 TRBV10-3 NA
TGTGCCAGCAGGGTTAGCGGGGGCCCTGGAGAGACCCAGTACTTC CASRVSGGPGETQYF few TRBJ2-5 TRBV6-1 TRBD2
TGTGCCAGCAGTTTAGCGGGAGTGTTGGGGGATACGCAGTATTTT CASSLAGVLGDTQYF many TRBJ2-3 TRBV27 TRBD2
TGTGCCAGCAGCTCACTTCAGGGACAGGGGTACACCGGGGAGCTGTTTTTT CASSSLQGQGYTGELFF many TRBJ2-2 TRBV11-2 TRBD1